One sample yielded the 9 T cell receptor beta chains listed below, sequenced in a study of blood T cell repertoires in COVID-19. Measured with immunoSEQ multiplex PCR; TCRdb has only the in-frame clones, and not every one. Of approximately 230,000 clones in the sample, roughly 88% were seen once. Sequencing was performed on peripheral blood. The receptor set was obtained from a woman in her forties who had recovered from COVID-19.

V gene TRBV5-1 combines with J gene TRBJ1-6; TRBD1 is a possible D gene (5 bases). Germline V lookup: CDR1 SGHRS, CDR2 YFSETQ. The CDR3 has 16 amino acids. Trimming took off 0 bases at V and 5 bases at J, with 12 bases between the two ends. The CDR3 sequence: CASSLVGGINNSPLHF. CDR3 coding DNA: TGCGCCAGCAGCTTGGTTGGGGGGATTAATAATTCACCCCTCCACTTT.

The table lists this clone with a few counts. The chain couples TRBV5-1 to TRBJ1-6; 8 positions agree with TRBD1. This CDR3 has 15 residues. V shed 0 bases, J shed 10 bases, and the junction held 6 bases outside the gene matches. Germline V lookup: CDR1 SGHRS, CDR2 YFSETQ. The CDR3 sequence: CASSLGTGRESPLHF. In DNA form, the CDR3 reads TGCGCCAGCAGCTTGGGGACAGGGAGGGAGTCACCCCTCCACTTT. Full variable domain (rest looked up from reference TRBV5-1 and TRBJ1-6): KAGVTQTPRYLIKTRGQQVTLSCSPISGHRSVSWYQQTPGQGLQFLFEYFSETQRNKGNFPGRFSGRQFSNSRSEMNVSTLELGDSALYLCASSLGTGRESPLHFGNGTRLTVT.

The chain is built from TRBV9 and TRBJ2-3; 7 bases match TRBD2. The junction had 8 bases not matched to a gene; V was cut back by 0 bases and J by 1 base. Germline loops: CDR1 SGDLS, CDR2 YYNGEE. The CDR3 is made up of 17 amino acids. This CDR3 is CASSVGVLAEGTDTQYF. The CDR3 DNA is TGTGCCAGCAGCGTAGGAGTTCTAGCGGAGGGCACAGATACGCAGTATTTT.

This rearrangement joins TRBV19 to TRBJ2-6; D might be TRBD1 (5 bases). V lost 5 bases to trimming and J lost 0 bases, with 8 bases between them. This CDR3 is built from 15 residues. CDR1 is LNHDA and CDR2 is SQIVND in the germline V gene (reference sequence). CDR3 loop: CASSVDSSGANVLTF. The CDR3 bases are TGTGCCAGTAGTGTTGACAGCTCTGGGGCCAACGTCCTGACTTTC. Using reference TRBV19 and TRBJ2-6 for the parts outside the CDR3, the full variable domain is DGGITQSPKYLFRKEGQNVTLSCEQNLNHDAMYWYRQDPGQGLRLIYYSQIVNDFQKGDIAEGYSVSREKKESFPLTVTSAQKNPTAFYLCASSVDSSGANVLTFGAGSRLTVL.

The chain couples TRBV5-1 to TRBJ1-1; D is possibly TRBD1 (6 bases). Germline loops: CDR1 SGHRS, CDR2 YFSETQ. The CDR3 is 14 residues long. The V and J ends lost 4 bases and 4 bases respectively, with 14 bases between them. The CDR3 DNA reads TGCGCCAGCAGCCTTACAGGGACCAGCACTGAAGCTTTCTTT. The encoded protein is CASSLTGTSTEAFF.

The chain is built from TRBV4-3 and TRBJ2-5, with 9 bases identical to TRBD2. Per the germline V gene, CDR1 is LGHNA and CDR2 is YSLEER. The CDR3 has 17 residues. V lost 4 bases, J lost 4 bases, and 13 bases stayed unmatched. CDR3 DNA sequence: TGCGCCAGCAGCCCTGGGTTAATAGCGGGAGCGAGAGAGACCCAGTACTTC. It is translated as CASSPGLIAGARETQYF.

V gene TRBV30 combines with J gene TRBJ2-3; 8 bases align to TRBD2. V lost 5 bases, J lost 3 bases, and 7 bases stayed unmatched. Germline V gives CDR1 GTSNPN, CDR2 SVGIG (reference sequence). This CDR3 has 14 residues. CDR3 in amino acids: CAWGRAGGTDTQYF. CDR3 DNA sequence: TGTGCCTGGGGGAGGGCGGGGGGTACAGATACGCAGTATTTT.

The chain employs TRBV2 and TRBJ1-6; no clear D. The CDR3 has 16 amino acids. The V end was cut by 4 bases, the J end by 7 bases, with 17 bases between. Germline V lookup: CDR1 SNHLY, CDR2 FYNNEI. DNA for the CDR3: TGTGCCAGCAGTGTCCTAGGTGGCAGTTCAAATTCACCCCTCCACTTT. It yields the protein CASSVLGGSSNSPLHF.

The chain couples TRBV6-6 to TRBJ2-5; 10 nucleotides agree with TRBD2. Germline CDR1 reads MNHNY; CDR2 reads SVGAGI (reference sequence). Germline trimming cut 6 bases from V and 1 base from J; bases unmatched to any gene: 8. CDR3 length equals 16 residues. CDR3 in DNA: TGTGCCAGCAGACGGAGGGCTAGCGGGGGCCAAGAGACCCAGTACTTC. Translation gives CASRRRASGGQETQYF.